These 21 T cell receptor beta chains originate from one sample sequenced in a study of spatial heterogeneity in lung cancer (dated by TCRdb to the late 2010s). The label giving this sample's time point can be read as: blood at routine non-recurrence follow-up after resection. For TCR sequencing, whole RNA was extracted from tumor and nontumor lung tissue, or from cryopreserved PBMC samples, and no cell sorting was done. Library creation used 5' RACE. Reads for this sample came from a NextSeq 500. Using fastp trimming at Q25 and MiXCR clonotype assembly, TCRdb reanalyzed the public sequencing data and kept in-frame beta chains. Entries that share a CDR3 protein sequence are merged under the most common genes and DNA. In this sample the table shows about 52,000 distinct CDR3 sequences, 7.4% of which occur a single time. Of the sample, around 36% falls within the top ten clones. The sequences come from PBMCs, collected at follow-up. Receptor source: a female donor with early-stage non-small cell lung cancer.

This clonotype was counted at least ten times. V and J are TRBV29-1 and TRBJ1-2; unclear D gene. CDR1 SQVTM and CDR2 ANQGSEA come from the germline V gene. The CDR3 is made up of 11 amino acids. The V gene lost 4 bases and the J gene lost 4 bases, with 7 bases spanning the gap. The CDR3: CSVARSYGYTF. Here the CDR3 DNA reads TGCAGCGTTGCCAGGAGCTATGGCTACACCTTC. Combining the CDR3 with reference TRBV29-1 and TRBJ1-2 gives the whole variable domain SAVISQKPSRDICQRGTSLTIQCQVDSQVTMMFWYRQQPGQSLTLIATANQGSEATYESGFVIDKFPISRPNLTFSTLTVSNMSPEDSSIYLCSVARSYGYTFGSGTRLTVV.

The V gene is TRBV5-1, the J gene TRBJ1-6; D is unresolved. Trimming left V 4 bases short and J 8 bases short, with 10 bases between. The CDR3 spans 13 residues. The germline gives CDR1 SGHRS, CDR2 YFSETQ. The CDR3 protein is CASSADGDSPLHF. The CDR3 DNA reads as TGCGCCAGCAGCGCGGACGGGGATTCACCCCTCCACTTT.

This clonotype was counted between two and nine times. The V and J genes are TRBV25-1 and TRBJ2-7, with D hard to call. The V gene lost 8 bases and the J gene lost 12 bases, with 20 bases spanning the gap. Germline V CDR1 and CDR2: MGHDK, SYGVNS. CDR3 length: 12 residues. The chain's CDR3 is CASHPPKRLGYF. DNA of the CDR3: TGTGCCAGCCACCCCCCAAAACGACTGGGGTACTTC.

The V call is TRBV19, the J call TRBJ1-5; D unresolved. The germline V and J ends were trimmed by 3 bases and 5 bases, with 8 bases remaining between them. Germline CDR1 and CDR2: LNHDA and SQIVND (reference sequence). The CDR3 covers 13 residues. The CDR3 region has the DNA TGTGCCAGTAGTATTTGGCGGGATCAGCCCCAGCATTTT. Protein product: CASSIWRDQPQHF.

This clonotype was seen at least ten times. V and J are TRBV13 and TRBJ2-3, with 7 positions matching TRBD1. The CDR3 spans 15 residues. V shed 5 bases, J shed 1 base, and the junction held 6 bases outside the gene matches. Germline CDR1 and CDR2: PRHDT and FYEKMQ (reference sequence). The CDR3 sequence: CASSRGQVRTDTQYF. The CDR3 DNA reads as TGTGCCAGCAGCCGAGGACAGGTGCGCACAGATACGCAGTATTTT.

This clonotype was recorded many times. The rearrangement links TRBV7-2 to TRBJ2-7; D is possibly TRBD2 (6 bases). CDR3 size: 12 residues. Trimming pared 3 bases from V and 4 bases from J, leaving 7 bases between. Germline assignment: CDR1 SGHTA and CDR2 FQGNSA. CDR3 sequence reads: CASSLGRYEQYF. The CDR3 coding sequence is TGTGCCAGCAGCTTGGGGAGGTACGAGCAGTACTTC.

This sequence joins TRBV30 and TRBJ1-5; D ambiguous. V lost 2 bases and J lost 5, with 7 bases in between. The CDR3 is 12 residues long. The V gene's germline CDR1 is GTSNPN and CDR2 SVGIG (reference sequence). The CDR3 DNA is TGTGCCTGGAGTCTCCAAGATCAGCCCCAGCATTTT. Translated: CAWSLQDQPQHF. Full variable domain (outside the CDR3, taken from reference TRBV30 and TRBJ1-5): SQTIHQWPATLVQPVGSPLSLECTVEGTSNPNLYWYRQAAGRGLQLLFYSVGIGQISSEVPQNLSASRPQDRQFILSSKKLLLSDSGFYLCAWSLQDQPQHFGDGTRLSIL.

The sample holds many counts of this clonotype. The chain combines TRBV5-5 with TRBJ1-5, with D uncertain. The length of the CDR3 is 13 residues. Germline-derived CDR1 and CDR2 are SGHKS and YYEKEE (reference sequence). V was trimmed by 0 bases and J by 5 bases, leaving 6 bases between them. CDR3 DNA sequence: TGTGCCAGCAGCTTGGAAATGGATCAGCCCCAGCATTTT. This translates into CASSLEMDQPQHF.

The V call is TRBV30, the J call TRBJ2-7; unclear D gene. V was trimmed by 0 bases and J by 6 bases, leaving 9 bases between them. The CDR3 is 12 residues long. Germline lookup yields CDR1 GTSNPN and CDR2 SVGIG (reference sequence). The CDR3 region is CAWSVTVGEQYF. The CDR3 DNA follows: TGTGCCTGGAGTGTAACCGTGGGCGAGCAGTACTTC. The full variable domain, completed using reference TRBV30 and TRBJ2-7, is SQTIHQWPATLVQPVGSPLSLECTVEGTSNPNLYWYRQAAGRGLQLLFYSVGIGQISSEVPQNLSASRPQDRQFILSSKKLLLSDSGFYLCAWSVTVGEQYFGPGTRLTVT.

This chain connects TRBV7-2 to TRBJ1-5; tentative D call: TRBD1 (5 bases). Trimming shortened V by 3 bases and J by 2 bases, and 14 bases separated the two germline ends. This CDR3 has 16 amino acids. Germline V gene lookup returns CDR1 SGHTA and CDR2 FQGNSA. This chain's CDR3 is CASSLGTQGGNQPQHF. CDR3 DNA sequence: TGTGCCAGCAGCTTGGGAACCCAGGGAGGCAATCAGCCCCAGCATTTT.

This clonotype has only a few counts. V is TRBV2 and J is TRBJ1-4, with D unclear. V was pared by 8 bases and J by 0 bases, with 4 bases between. Germline values: CDR1 SNHLY, CDR2 FYNNEI. The CDR3 totals 12 residues. The CDR3 DNA is TGTGCCAGCGGGTCAACTAATGAAAAACTGTTTTTT. It is translated as CASGSTNEKLFF.

The sample holds many counts of this clonotype. The V call is TRBV5-1, the J call TRBJ2-7, with 11 bases fitting TRBD1. This CDR3 comprises 15 residues. The germline CDR1 and CDR2 sequences are SGHRS and YFSETQ. Losses at the gene ends were 3 bases for V and 5 bases for J; bases not matched to a gene: 7. The CDR3 DNA reads TGCGCCAGCAGCTCCCGGGACAGGGGGTACCACGAGCAGTACTTC. This encodes CASSSRDRGYHEQYF. Full variable domain (rest looked up from reference TRBV5-1 and TRBJ2-7): KAGVTQTPRYLIKTRGQQVTLSCSPISGHRSVSWYQQTPGQGLQFLFEYFSETQRNKGNFPGRFSGRQFSNSRSEMNVSTLELGDSALYLCASSSRDRGYHEQYFGPGTRLTVT.

This sequence joins TRBV6-1 and TRBJ1-1; a weak D match, TRBD1 (5 bases). The CDR3 is 15 residues long. V shed 1 base and J shed 5 bases, with 14 bases lying between them. Germline V gene lookup returns CDR1 MNHNS and CDR2 SASEGT. In DNA, the CDR3 is TGTGCCAGCAGTGAAGATAGGCAGGGCGGAACTGAAGCTTTCTTT. Translated, it gives CASSEDRQGGTEAFF.

At least ten counts were recorded for this clonotype. V is TRBV11-2 and J is TRBJ2-7; D gene unclear. Trimming stripped 3 bases from V and 3 bases from J, with 15 bases between. In germline, CDR1 is SGHAT, CDR2 FQNNGV. The CDR3 consists of 15 residues. CDR3 in amino acids: CASSFGHGMFYEQYF. The CDR3 coding sequence is TGTGCCAGCAGCTTTGGCCATGGGATGTTCTACGAGCAGTACTTC.

This clonotype was counted only a few times. J is TRBJ1-2 and V is TRBV19; no firm D call. Trimming shortened V by 3 bases and J by 8 bases, and 16 bases separated the two germline ends. The CDR3 consists of 14 residues. Germline CDR1 is LNHDA and CDR2 is SQIVND (reference sequence). The CDR3 sequence is CASSISPVVGGYTF. Here the CDR3 DNA reads TGTGCCAGTAGTATTTCCCCCGTTGTGGGCGGCTACACCTTC.

At least ten counts were recorded for this clonotype. The J gene is TRBJ1-1, the V gene TRBV12-3 or TRBV12-4, with D maybe TRBD1 (6 bases). The ends were cut back, 5 bases at V and 4 bases at J, with 11 bases in the middle. The CDR3 is made up of 13 amino acids. CDR3 in amino acids: CASSPTQGTEAFF. The CDR3, as DNA: TGTGCCAGCAGTCCGACACAGGGCACTGAAGCTTTCTTT.

This clonotype has at least ten counts. V and J are TRBV3-1 and TRBJ1-5; D gene ambiguous. Trimming shortened V by 2 bases and J by 0 bases, and 5 bases separated the two germline ends. CDR1 is LGHDT, CDR2 YNNKEL, per germline (reference sequence). The CDR3 runs to 14 residues. CDR3 sequence: CASSQRASNQPQHF. CDR3 DNA: TGTGCCAGCAGCCAAAGGGCTAGCAATCAGCCCCAGCATTTT.

This chain joins TRBV28 and TRBJ2-3, with 7 bases that match TRBD2. Losses at the gene ends were 6 bases for V and 1 base for J; bases not matched to a gene: 7. The CDR3 is 15 amino acids. CDR1 is MDHEN, CDR2 SYDVKM, per germline. This chain's CDR3 is CASSSLAGGTDTQYF. As DNA, the CDR3 is TGTGCCAGCAGCTCCCTTGCGGGGGGCACAGATACGCAGTATTTT.

This clonotype has a count of ten or more. The chain is built from TRBV6-5 and TRBJ2-5, with TRBD2 identical over 7 bases. In germline, CDR1 is MNHEY, CDR2 SVGAGI. V lost 6 bases to trimming and J lost 2 bases; unmatched junction nucleotides: 9. The CDR3 totals 15 residues. The CDR3 DNA sequence: TGTGCCAGCAGCCGCGGGAGCGCGAGGCAAGAGACCCAGTACTTC. Translating it yields CASSRGSARQETQYF.

In this sample, this clonotype turned up a few times. The chain combines TRBV19 with TRBJ2-7; no firm D call. Trimming removed 0 bases at V and 5 bases at J, with 11 bases between. The CDR3 length is 14 residues. Germline V gives CDR1 LNHDA, CDR2 SQIVND (reference sequence). The CDR3 DNA sequence: TGTGCCAGTAGTATAGACGTGCTATGGGACGAGCAGTACTTC. Translated: CASSIDVLWDEQYF.

This clonotype was counted many times. The rearrangement links TRBV6-2 or TRBV6-3 to TRBJ1-1, with a possible D match to TRBD1 (5 bases). The CDR3 is 15 amino acids. V gave up 7 bases and J gave up 5 bases, with 20 bases separating them. Germline CDR1 MNHEY, CDR2 SVGEGT. CDR3 sequence: CASTRDGTLGTEAFF. The DNA for the CDR3 is TGTGCCAGCACCCGCGACGGGACCTTGGGGACTGAAGCTTTCTTT.